This is a list of T cell receptor beta chains from one sample in a study of cytomegalovirus exposure and HLA in healthy donors. TCRdb's copy holds only in-frame clones and misses some; the assay was immunoSEQ multiplex PCR. This sample has 75,000 to 80,000 clones, with around 82% found just once. Sequencing input: PBMCs. The source is a male donor in good health and CMV-seronegative. Both conserved end residues are part of each CDR3. A D gene is named only where the DNA matches it firmly. The size entry is marked missing in some rows and otherwise reads once, few, many or a size class.

d_call	v_call	j_call	clone_size	cdr3_aa	cdr3_nt
NA	TRBV2	TRBJ2-5	NA	CASSEATTGETQYF	TGTGCCAGCAGTGAAGCGACGACGGGGGAGACCCAGTACTTC
NA	TRBV5-4	TRBJ2-1	NA	CASTPIGGQLPFF	TGTGCCAGCACCCCTATAGGTGGGCAGCTCCCGTTCTTC
NA	TRBV28	TRBJ1-2	once	CASSLGSEVFGYGYPF	TGTGCCAGCAGTTTGGGATCGGAGGTTTTCGGCTATGGCTACCCCTTC
NA	TRBV29-1	TRBJ1-2	NA	CSVEGLYGYTF	TGCAGCGTTGAGGGACTATATGGCTACACCTTC
TRBD1	TRBV5-1	TRBJ1-4	NA	CASSSIPWTGSNEKLFF	TGCGCCAGCAGCTCAATACCGTGGACAGGGTCTAATGAAAAACTGTTTTTT
NA	TRBV6-5	TRBJ1-2	NA	CASSPQGEGGYPF	TGTGCCAGCAGCCCACAAGGGGAGGGTGGCTACCCCTTC
TRBD1	TRBV9	TRBJ2-3	NA	CASSVANKVRGLGDTQYF	TGTGCCAGCAGCGTAGCAAACAAGGTCAGGGGGCTCGGAGATACGCAGTATTTT
NA	TRBV6-6	TRBJ2-7	once	CASSYRGSPYEQYF	TGTGCCAGCAGTTACAGGGGTTCGCCCTACGAGCAGTACTTC
TRBD2	TRBV29-1	TRBJ2-7	NA	CSVEIIGEGSGRALTYF	TGCAGCGTTGAAATCATAGGTGAAGGTAGCGGGAGGGCCCTCACGTACTTC
TRBD1	TRBV6-1	TRBJ2-4	NA	CASKTDRGWNIQYF	TGTGCCAGCAAAACGGACAGGGGGTGGAACATTCAGTACTTC
TRBD2	TRBV29-1	TRBJ2-5	once	CSVTSGGQETQYF	TGCAGCGTGACTAGCGGGGGGCAAGAGACCCAGTACTTC